Shown below are 23 T cell receptor beta chains from a single sample sequenced in a study of naive and memory T cell subsets. Whole-study findings and limits: A few larger clonotypes appeared in naive repertoires, especially CD8, possibly memory cells re-expressing CD45RA.

Two oligonucleotides, mixed equimolar, formed the beta constant-region primer covering TRBC1 and TRBC2. The ligated cDNA underwent four PCR rounds using SP2 and nested alpha and beta constant-region primers. TCRdb itself ran the UMI-ligation and nested PCR reads through MiXCR, one entry per CDR3 protein. The sample lists tens of thousands of distinct CDR3 sequences, 11% seen once, with just over 0.13% in the top ten. Antigens of these TCRs are unknown. Sequencing input: naive CD4+ T cells from blood. The receptors were gathered from a human donor in good health.

The chain couples TRBV18 to TRBJ2-7; D may be TRBD2 (7 bases). CDR3 size: 14 residues. CDR1 is KGHSH and CDR2 is LQKENI in the germline V gene. The ends were cut back, 4 bases at V and 7 bases at J, with 17 bases in the middle. For the CDR3, the DNA is TGTGCCAGCTCACTGCGAGGGGGGGTATCGGAGCAGTACTTC. Residues: CASSLRGGVSEQYF. Complete variable domain (other parts from reference TRBV18 and TRBJ2-7): NAGVMQNPRHLVRRRGQEARLRCSPMKGHSHVYWYRQLPEEGLKFMVYLQKENIIDESGMPKERFSAEFPKEGPSILRIQQVVRGDSAAYFCASSLRGGVSEQYFGPGTRLTVT.

In DNA, the CDR3 is TGCGCCAGCAGCTTGGAACTAACCAAATATACCTACGAGCAGTACTTC. It encodes CASSLELTKYTYEQYF. The rearrangement uses TRBV5-1 and TRBJ2-7; no firm D call. V lost 0 bases and J 2 bases, leaving 15 bases between the germline ends. Germline CDR1 and CDR2: SGHRS and YFSETQ. This CDR3 is built from 16 residues.

A few counts support this clonotype. The chain is built from TRBV6-6 and TRBJ2-7, with TRBD1 as a possible D gene (5 bases). The CDR3 has 12 amino acids. Trimming shortened V by 7 bases and J by 4 bases, and 11 bases separated the two germline ends. CDR1 and CDR2 from the germline V gene are MNHNY and SVGAGI (reference sequence). DNA of the CDR3: TGTGCCAGCAATGCAGGGCTGTACGAGCAGTACTTC. Amino acid sequence: CASNAGLYEQYF.

The genes are TRBV3-1 and TRBJ2-6, with unresolved D. The CDR3 loop spans 16 amino acids. Trimming shortened V by 6 bases and J by 0 bases, and 12 bases separated the two germline ends. Germline CDR1 reads LGHDT; CDR2 reads YNNKEL (reference sequence). CDR3 sequence: CASSRVGGSGANVLTF. The CDR3 nucleotides are TGTGCCAGCAGTCGAGTCGGCGGCTCTGGGGCCAACGTCCTGACTTTC.

Many counts were recorded for this clonotype. The chain recombines TRBV4-3 with TRBJ2-5; 8 bases map to TRBD1. This CDR3 is built from 14 residues. Germline CDR1 LGHNA, CDR2 YSLEER. Trimming removed 4 bases from V and 2 bases from J; junction bases left unmatched: 3. The CDR3 here is CASSPRTGQETQYF. The DNA for the CDR3 is TGCGCCAGCAGCCCCCGGACAGGGCAAGAGACCCAGTACTTC.

There are many counts of this clonotype. The rearrangement links TRBV6-6 to TRBJ2-7; D is possibly TRBD2 (6 bases). The V gene lost 2 bases and the J gene lost 0 bases, with 23 bases spanning the gap. Germline V lookup: CDR1 MNHNY, CDR2 SVGAGI (reference sequence). The CDR3 extends over 19 amino acids. CDR3 sequence (DNA): TGTGCCAGCAGTTACGCCGGGAAAGCGGGCCGGCCCAACTCCTACGAGCAGTACTTC. This encodes CASSYAGKAGRPNSYEQYF.

This clonotype was observed many times. This rearrangement joins TRBV27 to TRBJ2-5; 7 bases map to TRBD2. V was pared by 5 bases and J by 2 bases, with 8 bases of the junction left unmatched. CDR1 MNHEY and CDR2 SMNVEV come from the germline V gene (reference sequence). The CDR3 is 15 amino acids. The CDR3, as DNA: TGTGCCAGCAGTCCCACTCGGCGGGGGCAAGAGACCCAGTACTTC. Its translation is CASSPTRRGQETQYF.

The chain uses TRBV20-1 and TRBJ2-7, with 8 bases lining up with TRBD1. Germline trimming cut 0 bases from V and 3 bases from J; bases unmatched to any gene: 7. CDR3 size: 15 residues. The germline V gene encodes CDR1 DFQATT and CDR2 SNEGSKA (reference sequence). The CDR3 sequence is CSARDSNRGYYEQYF. In DNA form, the CDR3 reads TGCAGTGCTAGAGATTCGAACAGGGGGTACTACGAGCAGTACTTC.

This clonotype was seen more than once but under ten times. This rearrangement joins TRBV11-3 to TRBJ2-1; 7 positions match TRBD2. V trimming: 5 bases; J trimming: 7 bases; junction bases outside the gene matches: 11. Germline V gene data show CDR1 as SGHNT and CDR2 as YENEEA. There are 15 residues in the CDR3. The CDR3 DNA reads as TGTGCCAGCAGCGTCGGAGCGGGAAACCGTAATGAGCAGTTCTTC. Its translation: CASSVGAGNRNEQFF. Full variable domain (missing parts from reference TRBV11-3 and TRBJ2-1): EAGVVQSPRYKIIEKKQPVAFWCNPISGHNTLYWYLQNLGQGPELLIRYENEEAVDDSQLPKDRFSAERLKGVDSTLKIQPAELGDSAVYLCASSVGAGNRNEQFFGPGTRLTVL.

This clonotype has a handful of counts. The chain uses TRBV7-2 and TRBJ1-5; D might be TRBD1 (6 bases). Germline assignment: CDR1 SGHTA and CDR2 FQGNSA. Trimming took 1 base from V and 4 from J, leaving 14 bases between them. The CDR3 is 16 residues long. The CDR3 region has the DNA TGTGCCAGCAGCTTAGGGGGAGGCAGGGGAAATCAGCCCCAGCATTTT. Its translation is CASSLGGGRGNQPQHF.

The count of this clonotype is one. The rearrangement joins TRBV4-3 to TRBJ1-1; D unresolved. Looked up from germline, CDR1 is LGHNA and CDR2 is YSLEER. CDR3 length: 15 residues. The V end was cut by 2 bases, the J end by 4 bases, with 14 bases between. CDR3 sequence: CASSQSYSARTEAFF. CDR3 bases: TGCGCCAGCAGCCAATCCTATAGTGCCCGCACTGAAGCTTTCTTT.

This clonotype was counted only a few times. The chain recombines TRBV18 with TRBJ1-1, with 7 positions matching TRBD1. This CDR3 region has 16 residues. The V segment lost 4 bases and the J segment 0 bases; nucleotides outside the gene matches: 8. Per germline, CDR1 KGHSH and CDR2 LQKENI. The CDR3 DNA reads as TGTGCCAGCTCACGGGGACAGAGCGACATGAACACTGAAGCTTTCTTT. It yields the protein CASSRGQSDMNTEAFF.

This clonotype was seen a few times. This chain joins TRBV29-1 and TRBJ2-1; the D is unclear. Germline V gene lookup returns CDR1 SQVTM and CDR2 ANQGSEA. Trimming took off 5 bases at V and 3 bases at J, with 5 bases between the two ends. The CDR3 has 11 amino acids. The CDR3 DNA sequence: TGCAGCGTTTACAACTACAATGAGCAGTTCTTC. Protein product: CSVYNYNEQFF.

This clonotype was detected only a few times. V usage is TRBV18 and J usage is TRBJ1-1; no reliable D call. Germline V lookup: CDR1 KGHSH, CDR2 LQKENI. The CDR3 runs 14 residues. Between the trimmed V and J ends, which lost 3 bases and 1 base, there was a span of 9 bases. The CDR3 spells CASSPRTENTEAFF. The DNA for the CDR3 is TGTGCCAGCTCACCCCGTACTGAGAACACTGAAGCTTTCTTT.

There are a few counts of this clonotype. This chain connects TRBV7-3 to TRBJ1-2; D uncertain. This CDR3 comprises 13 residues. V was cut by 5 bases and J by 8 bases, with 15 bases left in between. Germline-derived CDR1 and CDR2 are SGHTA and FQGTGA. For the CDR3, the DNA is TGTGCCAGCAGCCCACTCCCCAGCAGGGGCTACACCTTC. It specifies CASSPLPSRGYTF.

V and J are TRBV7-2 and TRBJ1-1; D call uncertain. This CDR3 is built from 15 residues. Looked up from germline, CDR1 is SGHTA and CDR2 is FQGNSA. V was shortened by 5 bases and J by 6 bases, with 19 bases between the two germline ends. This CDR3 reads CASSRRRTIDAEAFF. The CDR3 coding sequence is TGTGCCAGCAGCCGCCGGCGGACCATCGACGCTGAAGCTTTCTTT.

This clonotype was detected ten times or more. The chain has TRBV18 and TRBJ2-5, with a tentative D call TRBD1 (5 bases). The germline gives CDR1 KGHSH, CDR2 LQKENI. The CDR3 has 14 residues. V gave up 1 base and J gave up 5 bases, with 11 bases separating them. For the CDR3, the DNA is TGTGCCAGCTCACCACGGCAGGGTAGGGAGACCCAGTACTTC. Translated: CASSPRQGRETQYF.

This clonotype was observed a few times. The rearrangement uses TRBV20-1 and TRBJ1-6, with 7 bases lining up with TRBD1. J lost 12 bases, V lost 1 base, and 18 bases had no gene match. Germline lookup yields CDR1 DFQATT and CDR2 SNEGSKA (reference sequence). CDR3 length: 17 residues. CDR3 sequence reads: CSARGRDSAIFALPLHF. CDR3 in DNA: TGCAGTGCTAGAGGCCGGGACAGCGCCATTTTCGCGTTACCCCTCCACTTT.

The rearrangement uses TRBV12-3 or TRBV12-4 and TRBJ1-6; 8 bases align to TRBD1. V trimming: 6 bases; J trimming: 9 bases; junction bases outside the gene matches: 10. This CDR3 has 15 amino acids. CDR3 nucleotides: TGTGCCAGCAGCCTGGACAGGGTGTCCAGTTCACCCCTCCACTTT. Translated, it gives CASSLDRVSSSPLHF.

This chain connects TRBV7-7 to TRBJ2-5; possible D gene TRBD1, 6 bases. Trimming shortened V by 4 bases and J by 2 bases, and 8 bases separated the two germline ends. The CDR3 extends over 13 amino acids. Germline V lookup: CDR1 SSHAT, CDR2 FNYEAQ (reference sequence). In nucleotides, the CDR3 is TGTGCCAGCAGCTCAGGGGATCAAGAGACCCAGTACTTC. It codes for CASSSGDQETQYF.

This clonotype has a count of ten or more. The chain joins TRBV7-9 to TRBJ2-3; 7 bases fit TRBD1. Germline CDR1 SEHNR, CDR2 FQNEAQ (reference sequence). The V gene end was trimmed by 3 bases and the J gene end by 3 bases; junction bases not matched to a gene: 0. The CDR3 is 13 amino acids. For the CDR3, the DNA is TGTGCCAGCAGCTTGACAGGGACAGATACGCAGTATTTT. This encodes CASSLTGTDTQYF. The variable domain in full, with the rest retrieved from reference TRBV7-9 and TRBJ2-3, is DTGVSQNPRHKITKRGQNVTFRCDPISEHNRLYWYRQTLGQGPEFLTYFQNEAQLEKSRLLSDRFSAERPKGSFSTLEIQRTEQGDSAMYLCASSLTGTDTQYFGPGTRLTVL.

V is TRBV11-2 and J is TRBJ2-3, with 10 bases aligning to TRBD2. This CDR3 spans 17 amino acids. The trim removed 5 bases at V and 1 base at J, leaving 9 bases unmatched. CDR1 SGHAT and CDR2 FQNNGV come from the germline V gene. Here the CDR3 DNA reads TGTGCCAGCAGCCGGGGACTAGCGAGACTTGGCACAGATACGCAGTATTTT. This codes for CASSRGLARLGTDTQYF.

The chain employs TRBV7-9 and TRBJ2-3, with 15 positions matching TRBD2. Unmatched junction bases numbered 8, after V lost 4 bases and J lost 3 bases. The CDR3 is made up of 18 amino acids. Germline V gives CDR1 SEHNR, CDR2 FQNEAQ (reference sequence). CDR3 nucleotide sequence: TGTGCCAGCAGCTCAGACCCGGGACTAGCGGGGGGAACAGATACGCAGTATTTT. Translation: CASSSDPGLAGGTDTQYF. The full variable domain, rest sourced from reference TRBV7-9 and TRBJ2-3, is DTGVSQNPRHKITKRGQNVTFRCDPISEHNRLYWYRQTLGQGPEFLTYFQNEAQLEKSRLLSDRFSAERPKGSFSTLEIQRTEQGDSAMYLCASSSDPGLAGGTDTQYFGPGTRLTVL.